A selection of T cell receptor beta chains follows, all from one sample in a study of blood T cell repertoires in COVID-19. Produced via immunoSEQ multiplex PCR; TCRdb's table is partial and in-frame only. This sample has about 200,000 clones, with 65% to 90% found just once. What was sequenced was peripheral blood. The receptors here all came from a human donor in a cohort sampled during active COVID-19. CDR3s include the opening cysteine and the closing phenylalanine or tryptophan. A D gene is named only where the DNA matches it firmly. The listing skips clone size in some rows; elsewhere it reads once, few, many or a size class.

D: .; size: once; V: TRBV19; J: TRBJ2-1; CDR3: CASSIRGAAYNEQFF; DNA: TGTGCCAGTAGTATCCGCGGAGCTGCTTACAATGAGCAGTTCTTC
D: .; size: .; V: TRBV14; J: TRBJ2-7; CDR3: CASSPRVSYEQYF; DNA: TGTGCCAGCAGTCCCAGGGTCTCCTACGAGCAGTACTTC
D: .; size: .; V: TRBV27; J: TRBJ2-7; CDR3: CASHSYEQYF; DNA: TGTGCCAGCCACTCCTACGAGCAGTACTTC
D: .; size: .; V: TRBV20-1; J: TRBJ1-2; CDR3: CSARDRSLRTF; DNA: TGCAGTGCTAGAGATCGGTCCCTTCGGACCTTC
D: TRBD2; size: few; V: TRBV7-2; J: TRBJ2-7; CDR3: CASSLGSGSYEQYF; DNA: TGTGCCAGCAGCTTAGGCAGCGGGAGTTACGAGCAGTACTTC
D: .; size: .; V: TRBV11-2; J: TRBJ1-2; CDR3: CASSLNGIGVYGYTF; DNA: TGTGCCAGCAGCTTAAACGGAATCGGGGTATACGGCTACACCTTC
D: TRBD2; size: .; V: TRBV11-3; J: TRBJ2-5; CDR3: CASSRGRGETQYF; DNA: TGTGCCAGCAGCCGCGGGAGAGGAGAGACCCAGTACTTC
D: .; size: .; V: TRBV4-3; J: TRBJ1-1; CDR3: CASRQGPQANTEAFF; DNA: TGCGCCAGCAGGCAGGGGCCACAGGCAAACACTGAAGCTTTCTTT
D: .; size: few; V: TRBV6-6; J: TRBJ1-6; CDR3: CASSSPGNNSPLHF; DNA: TGTGCCAGCAGCTCCCCAGGGAATAATTCACCCCTCCACTTT
D: TRBD2; size: .; V: TRBV28; J: TRBJ2-7; CDR3: CASSQLAGIYEQYF; DNA: TGTGCCAGCTCTCAACTAGCGGGAATCTACGAGCAGTACTTC
D: TRBD1; size: .; V: TRBV5-1; J: TRBJ2-7; CDR3: CASSSGTGSLLYEQYF; DNA: TGCGCCAGCAGCTCCGGGACAGGGTCGCTTTTGTACGAGCAGTACTTC
D: TRBD1; size: .; V: TRBV9; J: TRBJ2-2; CDR3: CASGQGPNTGELFF; DNA: TGTGCCAGCGGACAGGGGCCGAACACCGGGGAGCTGTTTTTT
D: TRBD1; size: .; V: TRBV19; J: TRBJ2-1; CDR3: CASSRGRDRGEIF; DNA: TGTGCCAGTAGTCGCGGAAGGGACAGGGGAGAAATCTTC
D: .; size: few; V: TRBV7-2; J: TRBJ1-6; CDR3: CASSLGQVNSPLHF; DNA: TGTGCCAGCAGCTTAGGACAGGTTAATTCACCCCTCCACTTT
D: .; size: .; V: TRBV14; J: TRBJ2-5; CDR3: CASSPSRGWKTQYF; DNA: TGTGCCAGCAGCCCATCCAGGGGATGGAAGACCCAGTACTTC
D: TRBD2; size: .; V: TRBV7-6; J: TRBJ2-7; CDR3: CASSFASGSAYEQYF; DNA: TGTGCCAGCAGCTTTGCTAGCGGGAGTGCCTACGAGCAGTACTTC
D: .; size: once; V: TRBV3-1/TRBV3-2; J: TRBJ2-1; CDR3: CASSQVANEQFF; DNA: TGTGCCAGCAGCCAAGTAGCTAATGAGCAGTTCTTC
D: .; size: .; V: TRBV15; J: TRBJ2-5; CDR3: CATSPWAGQKKETQYF; DNA: TGTGCCACCAGCCCCTGGGCGGGACAGAAAAAAGAGACCCAGTACTTC
D: TRBD1; size: .; V: TRBV24-1; J: TRBJ2-1; CDR3: CATSPGTGIYNEQFF; DNA: TGTGCCACCAGCCCCGGGACAGGGATATACAATGAGCAGTTCTTC
D: .; size: few; V: TRBV7-9; J: TRBJ2-5; CDR3: CASSLPLRETQYF; DNA: TGTGCCAGCAGCCTCCCCCTCCGAGAGACCCAGTACTTC
D: .; size: .; V: TRBV7-8; J: TRBJ1-5; CDR3: CASSLQGTVSNQPQHF; DNA: TGTGCCAGCAGCTTACAGGGGACGGTTAGCAATCAGCCCCAGCATTTT
D: TRBD2; size: many; V: TRBV3-1/TRBV3-2; J: TRBJ2-7; CDR3: CASSLGTSGLSYEQYF; DNA: TGTGCCAGCAGCCTTGGGACTAGCGGGCTCTCCTACGAGCAGTACTTC
D: .; size: few; V: TRBV14; J: TRBJ2-5; CDR3: CASSQGSSRTQYF; DNA: TGTGCCAGCAGCCAAGGTTCCTCCCGGACCCAGTACTTC
D: .; size: .; V: TRBV3-1/TRBV3-2; J: TRBJ2-7; CDR3: CASSRLGTYEQYF; DNA: TGTGCCAGCAGCCGACTAGGGACCTACGAGCAGTACTTC
D: TRBD2; size: once; V: TRBV6-5; J: TRBJ2-7; CDR3: CASSSEGLAGSEQYF; DNA: TGTGCCAGCAGTTCCGAGGGACTAGCGGGAAGCGAGCAGTACTTC
D: TRBD2; size: .; V: TRBV29-1; J: TRBJ2-1; CDR3: CSVERRLALNEQFF; DNA: TGCAGCGTTGAACGTCGACTAGCGCTCAATGAGCAGTTCTTC
D: TRBD1; size: .; V: TRBV15; J: TRBJ2-1; CDR3: CATSQSHRDRGSNEQFF; DNA: TGTGCCACCAGCCAATCTCACCGGGACAGGGGCAGCAATGAGCAGTTCTTC
D: .; size: few; V: TRBV13; J: TRBJ2-7; CDR3: CASSLRGKGPYEQYF; DNA: TGTGCCAGCAGCTTAAGGGGCAAAGGACCCTACGAGCAGTACTTC
D: .; size: once; V: TRBV4-1; J: TRBJ1-4; CDR3: CASSQDTAGLSWEKLFF; DNA: TGCGCCAGCAGCCAAGATACGGCAGGGCTGAGTTGGGAAAAACTGTTTTTT
D: .; size: .; V: TRBV11-3; J: TRBJ2-6; CDR3: CASSRGGAAGANVLTF; DNA: TGTGCCAGCAGCCGAGGGGGGGCGGCAGGGGCCAACGTCCTGACTTTC
D: TRBD1; size: .; V: TRBV5-6; J: TRBJ1-2; CDR3: CASSLRDSYGYTF; DNA: TGTGCCAGCAGCTTGCGGGACAGCTATGGCTACACCTTC
D: .; size: .; V: TRBV27; J: TRBJ1-6; CDR3: CASRENRVSPLHF; DNA: TGTGCCAGCAGGGAGAACAGGGTCTCACCCCTCCACTTT
D: TRBD2; size: .; V: TRBV27; J: TRBJ2-5; CDR3: CASSPQVAGETQYF; DNA: TGTGCCAGCAGCCCCCAGGTAGCGGGAGAGACCCAGTACTTC
D: .; size: .; V: TRBV7-9; J: TRBJ2-1; CDR3: CASSLPATVGGVTEQFF; DNA: TGTGCCAGCAGCTTACCGGCGACGGTCGGCGGGGTCACCGAGCAGTTCTTC
D: .; size: .; V: TRBV28; J: TRBJ2-3; CDR3: CASSSAETGGDTQYF; DNA: TGTGCCAGCAGTTCAGCCGAGACAGGAGGAGATACGCAGTATTTT
D: TRBD2; size: .; V: TRBV4-1; J: TRBJ2-7; CDR3: CASSQASGAAEQYF; DNA: TGCGCCAGCAGCCAAGCTAGCGGGGCGGCCGAGCAGTACTTC
D: TRBD2; size: once; V: TRBV19; J: TRBJ2-3; CDR3: CASKTRVSGRSTDTQYF; DNA: TGTGCCAGTAAAACTAGGGTTAGCGGGAGGTCCACAGATACGCAGTATTTT
D: TRBD1; size: .; V: TRBV19; J: TRBJ2-1; CDR3: CASSIGGQVTQFF; DNA: TGTGCCAGTAGTATAGGCGGACAGGTTACACAGTTCTTC
D: .; size: .; V: TRBV19; J: TRBJ2-7; CDR3: CASSNPGQWPYEQYF; DNA: TGTGCCAGTAGTAACCCAGGACAGTGGCCTTACGAGCAGTACTTC
D: .; size: .; V: TRBV7-3; J: TRBJ2-5; CDR3: CASSAGSAQETQYF; DNA: TGTGCCAGCAGCGCGGGTTCAGCCCAAGAGACCCAGTACTTC
D: .; size: .; V: TRBV7-9; J: TRBJ1-1; CDR3: CASSFGGYTEAFF; DNA: TGTGCCAGCAGCTTTGGGGGGTACACTGAAGCTTTCTTT
D: TRBD1; size: .; V: TRBV28; J: TRBJ1-1; CDR3: CASSVTGRTEAFF; DNA: TGTGCCAGCAGTGTGACAGGGAGAACTGAAGCTTTCTTT
D: TRBD1; size: .; V: TRBV28; J: TRBJ1-5; CDR3: CASSLRPRQGPHSNQPQHF; DNA: TGTGCCAGCAGTTTACGCCCCCGACAGGGCCCTCATAGCAATCAGCCCCAGCATTTT
D: TRBD1; size: .; V: TRBV10-2; J: TRBJ2-7; CDR3: CASTGTGNPYEQYF; DNA: TGCGCCAGCACCGGGACAGGGAATCCCTACGAGCAGTACTTC
D: .; size: .; V: TRBV7-9; J: TRBJ2-7; CDR3: CASREYQAHYEQYF; DNA: TGTGCCAGCAGAGAGTACCAAGCCCACTACGAGCAGTACTTC
D: .; size: .; V: TRBV7-8; J: TRBJ1-4; CDR3: CASSLPMETGFWTNEKLFF; DNA: TGTGCCAGCAGCTTGCCTATGGAGACAGGTTTCTGGACTAATGAAAAACTGTTTTTT
D: TRBD1; size: .; V: TRBV4-3; J: TRBJ2-7; CDR3: CASSQGGTGSYEQYF; DNA: TGCGCCAGCAGCCAAGGGGGGACAGGGTCTTACGAGCAGTACTTC
D: TRBD1; size: .; V: TRBV6-5; J: TRBJ2-7; CDR3: CASRGTGVYEQYF; DNA: TGTGCCAGCAGGGGGACAGGTGTCTACGAGCAGTACTTC
D: .; size: .; V: TRBV12-1; J: TRBJ2-7; CDR3: CASSLHPFAGTSYEQYF; DNA: TGTGCCAGCAGCTTACATCCATTCGCGGGCACTTCCTACGAGCAGTACTTC
D: .; size: .; V: TRBV7-9; J: TRBJ2-3; CDR3: CASSRRVGTGTDTQYF; DNA: TGTGCCAGCAGCCGCCGTGTGGGGACTGGCACAGATACGCAGTATTTT
D: TRBD1; size: few; V: TRBV9; J: TRBJ2-1; CDR3: CASSVGSDRAGNEQFF; DNA: TGTGCCAGCAGCGTGGGCTCGGACAGGGCCGGCAATGAGCAGTTCTTC
D: TRBD2; size: .; V: TRBV29-1; J: TRBJ2-1; CDR3: CSVGGLGSGSRNEQFF; DNA: TGCAGCGTTGGGGGTCTAGGTAGCGGGAGCCGAAATGAGCAGTTCTTC
D: TRBD2; size: once; V: TRBV7-8; J: TRBJ2-1; CDR3: CASSSQTPLAGINNEQFF; DNA: TGTGCCAGCAGCTCACAAACCCCACTAGCGGGCATTAACAATGAGCAGTTCTTC
D: TRBD1; size: .; V: TRBV11-2; J: TRBJ1-4; CDR3: CASSAGDSFREKLFF; DNA: TGTGCCAGCAGCGCTGGGGACAGCTTTAGAGAAAAACTGTTTTTT